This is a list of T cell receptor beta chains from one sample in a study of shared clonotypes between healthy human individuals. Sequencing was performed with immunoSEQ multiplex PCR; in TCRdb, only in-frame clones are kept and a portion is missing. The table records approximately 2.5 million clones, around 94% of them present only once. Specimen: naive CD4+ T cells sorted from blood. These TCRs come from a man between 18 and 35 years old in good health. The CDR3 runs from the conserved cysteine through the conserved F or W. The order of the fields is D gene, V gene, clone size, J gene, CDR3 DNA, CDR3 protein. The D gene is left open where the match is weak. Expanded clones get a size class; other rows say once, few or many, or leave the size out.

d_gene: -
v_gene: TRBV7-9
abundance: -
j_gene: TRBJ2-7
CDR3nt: TGTGCCAGCAGCTTAGCGCTCCGGGGTTCCCCCTACGAGCAGTACTTC
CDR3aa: CASSLALRGSPYEQYF

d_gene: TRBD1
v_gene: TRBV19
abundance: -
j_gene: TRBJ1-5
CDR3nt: TGTGCCAGTAGTACCCTCGGGACAGGGCTTAGCAATCAGCCCCAGCATTTT
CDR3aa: CASSTLGTGLSNQPQHF

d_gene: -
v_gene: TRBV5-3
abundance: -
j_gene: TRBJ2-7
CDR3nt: TGTGCCAGAAGCTTGGACAGGAACTACGAGCAGTACTTC
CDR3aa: CARSLDRNYEQYF

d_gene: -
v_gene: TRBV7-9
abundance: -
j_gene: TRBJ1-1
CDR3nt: TGTGCCAGCAGCTTAGCGGCTGAAGCTTTCTTT
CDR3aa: CASSLAAEAFF

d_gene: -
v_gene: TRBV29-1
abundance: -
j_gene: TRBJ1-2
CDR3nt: TGCAGCGCAAAACCGACAGGACCTAACTATGGCTACACCTTC
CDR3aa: CSAKPTGPNYGYTF

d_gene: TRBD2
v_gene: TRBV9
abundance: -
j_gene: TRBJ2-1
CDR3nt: TGTGCCAGCACACTAACGGGACTAGGCTCCTACAATGAGCAGTTCTTC
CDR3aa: CASTLTGLGSYNEQFF

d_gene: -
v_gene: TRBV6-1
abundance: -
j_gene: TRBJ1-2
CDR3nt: TGTGCCAGCAGTGAAGGTTATGCCCTCCGGGCCGGCTACACCTTC
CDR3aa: CASSEGYALRAGYTF

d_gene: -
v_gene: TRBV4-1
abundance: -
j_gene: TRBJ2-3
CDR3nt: TGCGCCAGCCACCCCCTTGCGGCTAGCACAGATACGCAGTATTTT
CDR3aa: CASHPLAASTDTQYF

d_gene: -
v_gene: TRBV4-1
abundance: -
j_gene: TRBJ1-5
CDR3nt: TGCGCCAGCAGCCAAGATTTGGCAGGGGGCAATCAGCCCCAGCATTTT
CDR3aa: CASSQDLAGGNQPQHF

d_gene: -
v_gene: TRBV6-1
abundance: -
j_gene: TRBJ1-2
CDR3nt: TGTGCCAGCAGTGAAGGGGCCTACTATGGCTACACCTTC
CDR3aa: CASSEGAYYGYTF

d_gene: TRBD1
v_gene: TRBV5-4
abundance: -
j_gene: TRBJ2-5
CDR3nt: TGTGCCAGCAGCTTTGGGACAGGAGGCCCCGAGACCCAGTACTTC
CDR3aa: CASSFGTGGPETQYF

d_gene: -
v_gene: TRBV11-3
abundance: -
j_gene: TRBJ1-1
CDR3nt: TGTGCCAGCAGCTTGTCGCAGGGGATGAACACTGAAGCTTTCTTT
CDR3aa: CASSLSQGMNTEAFF

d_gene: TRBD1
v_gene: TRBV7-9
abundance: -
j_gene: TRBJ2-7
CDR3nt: TGTGCCAGCAGCCCGCCGGGACAGGGGGACGAGCAGTACTTC
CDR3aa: CASSPPGQGDEQYF

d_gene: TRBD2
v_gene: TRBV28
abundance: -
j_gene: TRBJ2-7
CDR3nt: TGTGCCAGCAGTGCCTTAGAACGGGGGGGCCAGTACGAGCAGTACTTC
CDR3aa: CASSALERGGQYEQYF

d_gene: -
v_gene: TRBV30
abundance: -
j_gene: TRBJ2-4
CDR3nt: TGTGCCTGGAGTGTACGGTCAGGGAAGGCCAAAAACATTCAGTACTTC
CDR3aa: CAWSVRSGKAKNIQYF

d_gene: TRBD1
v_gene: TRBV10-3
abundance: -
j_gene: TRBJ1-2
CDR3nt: TGTGCCAGCAACCCAGGGGGGCGTCAAAGCGGCTACACCTTC
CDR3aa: CASNPGGRQSGYTF

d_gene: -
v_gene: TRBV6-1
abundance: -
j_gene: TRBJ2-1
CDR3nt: TGTGCCAGCCGAGTAGCTGACTACAATGAGCAGTTCTTC
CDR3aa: CASRVADYNEQFF

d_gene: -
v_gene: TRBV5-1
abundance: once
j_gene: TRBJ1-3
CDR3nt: TGCGCCAGCAGCTTGGATTTGCAGCTCTCTGGAAACACCATATATTTT
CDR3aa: CASSLDLQLSGNTIYF

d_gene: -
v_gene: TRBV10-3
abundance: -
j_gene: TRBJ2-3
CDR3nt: TGTGCCATCAGTCCATTCTACACAGATACGCAGTATTTT
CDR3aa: CAISPFYTDTQYF

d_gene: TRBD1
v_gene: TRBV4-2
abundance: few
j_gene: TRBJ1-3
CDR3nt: TGTGCCAGCAGCCAGACAGGGGTTGGAAACACCATATATTTT
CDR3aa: CASSQTGVGNTIYF

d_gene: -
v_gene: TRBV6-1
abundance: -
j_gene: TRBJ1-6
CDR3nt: TGTGCCAGCTGGGGGGTCGCGACTCCCCTCCACTTT
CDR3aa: CASWGVATPLHF

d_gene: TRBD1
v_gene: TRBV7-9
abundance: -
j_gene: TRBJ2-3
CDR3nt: TGTGCCAGCAGCTATCGGACAGGGAATACAGATACGCAGTATTTT
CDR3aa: CASSYRTGNTDTQYF

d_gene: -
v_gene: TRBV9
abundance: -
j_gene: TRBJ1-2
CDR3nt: TGTGCCAGCAGTCGCAACGCACGAGAGAACTATGGCTACACCTTC
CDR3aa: CASSRNARENYGYTF

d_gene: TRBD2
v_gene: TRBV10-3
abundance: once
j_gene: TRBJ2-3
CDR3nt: TGTGCCATCAGTTCGACTAGCGGAGTAAGCACAGATACGCAGTATTTT
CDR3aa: CAISSTSGVSTDTQYF

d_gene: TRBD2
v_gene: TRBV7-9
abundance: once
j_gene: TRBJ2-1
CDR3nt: TGTGCCAGCAGTCAACTAGCGGGAGGGCCTAATGAGCAGTTCTTC
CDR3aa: CASSQLAGGPNEQFF

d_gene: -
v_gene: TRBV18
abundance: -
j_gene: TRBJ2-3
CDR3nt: TGTGCCAGCTCACCGGCCCTCGGGGGGCTCACAGATACGCAGTATTTT
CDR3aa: CASSPALGGLTDTQYF

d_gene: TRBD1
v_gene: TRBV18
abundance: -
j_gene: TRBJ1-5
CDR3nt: TGTGCCAGCTCACCGGGACAGCTTTCTCAGCCCCAGCATTTT
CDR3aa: CASSPGQLSQPQHF

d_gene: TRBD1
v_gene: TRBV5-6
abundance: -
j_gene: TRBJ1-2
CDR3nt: TGTGCCAGCAGCTCACTGCAAGGACAGGGTCTCGGCTATGGCTACACCTTC
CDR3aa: CASSSLQGQGLGYGYTF

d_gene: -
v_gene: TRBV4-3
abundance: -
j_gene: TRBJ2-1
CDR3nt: TGCGCCAGCAGGGGGGAAACGGTGGGGTGTATCTACAATGAGCAGTTCTTC
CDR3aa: CASRGETVGCIYNEQFF

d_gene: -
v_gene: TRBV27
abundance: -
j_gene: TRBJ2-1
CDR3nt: TGTGCCAGCAGTGCAATGCAGCCGTACAATGAGCAGTTCTTC
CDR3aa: CASSAMQPYNEQFF

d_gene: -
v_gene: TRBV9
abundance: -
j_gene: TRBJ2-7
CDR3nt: TGTGCCAGCAGCGTAGGAGGATCCTACGAGCAGTACTTC
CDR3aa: CASSVGGSYEQYF

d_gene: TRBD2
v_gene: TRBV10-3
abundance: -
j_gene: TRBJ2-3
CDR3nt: TGTGCCATCAGTGAGTCGAGGCTAGCGGGAGATAGAGGTACGCAGTATTTT
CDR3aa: CAISESRLAGDRGTQYF